This T cell receptor (beta chain) was retrieved from a study of radiotherapy plus CTLA-4 blockade in lung cancer. General study findings and limits: An expansion of tumor-derived TCR clones occurred in blood after radiotherapy plus ipilimumab.

This clone was seen only once. Its antigen is unknown. Here immunoSEQ multiplex PCR was the method, and the copy in TCRdb shows in-frame clones only, minus some. The sample shows roughly 59,000 clones, approximately 67% of them seen only once. Trimming left V 1 base short and J 1 base short, with 8 bases between. The CDR3 is 14 residues long. Per the germline V gene, CDR1 is LGHNA and CDR2 is YSLEER. Those with chemo-refractory metastatic non-small-cell lung cancer were treated with focal radiation combined with CTLA-4 blockade using ipilimumab. The specimen was peripheral blood, collected from a patient treated with radiotherapy plus ipilimumab. This sequence joins TRBV4-3 and TRBJ2-7; weak D call: TRBD2 (5 bases). The receptor was isolated from a human donor with non-small cell lung cancer whose response to radiotherapy plus ipilimumab could not be evaluated. In nucleotides, the CDR3 is TGCGCCAGCAGCCAAGTCCGGGATTCCTACGAGCAGTACTTC. As protein: CASSQVRDSYEQYF.